This note documents a single T cell receptor (beta chain) sequence. This sample was taken from a study of blood T cell repertoires in COVID-19. Study background: T cells, B-cell-depleted T cells, or PBMCs provided the cDNA or gDNA that served as material.

The CDR3 is 16 amino acids. The ends lost 5 bases at V and 2 bases at J; junction bases unmatched: 9. Germline CDR1 and CDR2: SGHRS and YFSETQ. Original methodology: Amplification with reference gene primers provided the estimates of nucleated cell counts. Clones were read by immunoSEQ multiplex PCR, and TCRdb kept only the in-frame ones, dropping some. V and J calls and clone size follow that table, whereas D and trimming were derived from the DNA. This sample has 35,000 to 45,000 clones, with about 70% found just once. The chain recombines TRBV5-1 with TRBJ2-5, with TRBD2 identical over 10 bases. This clonotype originated in a man aged 65-85 years with active or convalescent COVID-19. The sequencing sample was made of peripheral blood. This CDR3 reads CASRVSAGGSQETQYF. In DNA, the CDR3 is TGCGCCAGCAGGGTATCAGCGGGGGGGTCGCAAGAGACCCAGTACTTC.